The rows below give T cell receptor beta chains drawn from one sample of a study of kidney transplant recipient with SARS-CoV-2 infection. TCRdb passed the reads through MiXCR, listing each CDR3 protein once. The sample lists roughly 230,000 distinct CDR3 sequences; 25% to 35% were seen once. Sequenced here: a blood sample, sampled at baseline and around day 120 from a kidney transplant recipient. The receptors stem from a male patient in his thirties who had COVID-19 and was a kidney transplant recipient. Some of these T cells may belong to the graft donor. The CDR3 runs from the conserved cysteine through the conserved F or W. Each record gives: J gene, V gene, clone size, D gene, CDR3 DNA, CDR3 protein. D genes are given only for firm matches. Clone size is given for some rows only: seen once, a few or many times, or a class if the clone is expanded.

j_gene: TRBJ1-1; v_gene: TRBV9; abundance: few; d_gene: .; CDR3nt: TGTGCCAGCAGCGCGGGGGGGCCTAACACTGAAGCTTTCTTT; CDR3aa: CASSAGGPNTEAFF
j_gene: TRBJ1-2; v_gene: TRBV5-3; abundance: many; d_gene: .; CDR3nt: TGTGCCAGACGAGACTCAGTGGTGAGAAAGACCTATGGCTACACCTTC; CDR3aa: CARRDSVVRKTYGYTF
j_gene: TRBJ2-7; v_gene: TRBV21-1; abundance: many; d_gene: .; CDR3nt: TGTGCCACCCTCGGACAGGAATCCTACGAGCAGTACTTC; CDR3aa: CATLGQESYEQYF
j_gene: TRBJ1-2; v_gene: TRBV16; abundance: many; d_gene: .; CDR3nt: TGTGCCAGCAGCGATGCCATGGTCGTTAGAAAGACCTATGGCTACACCTTC; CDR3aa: CASSDAMVVRKTYGYTF
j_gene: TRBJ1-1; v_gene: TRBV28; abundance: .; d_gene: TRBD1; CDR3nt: TGTGCCAGCAGAACTGCCCCGGGACAGGGTGACACTGAAGCTTTCTTT; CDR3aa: CASRTAPGQGDTEAFF
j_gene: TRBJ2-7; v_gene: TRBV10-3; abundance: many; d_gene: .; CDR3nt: TGTGCCATCAGTGAGTTAGGACACAACGAACGCTACGAGCAGTACTTC; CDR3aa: CAISELGHNERYEQYF
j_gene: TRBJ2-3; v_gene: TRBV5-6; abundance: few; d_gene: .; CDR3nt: TGTGCCAGCAGCTTGGATCGCTCAGATACGCAGTATTTT; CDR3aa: CASSLDRSDTQYF
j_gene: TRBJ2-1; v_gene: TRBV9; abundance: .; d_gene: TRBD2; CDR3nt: TGTGCCGGCACCAGAGGTAGCGGGGCATATGAGCAGTTCTTC; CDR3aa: CAGTRGSGAYEQFF
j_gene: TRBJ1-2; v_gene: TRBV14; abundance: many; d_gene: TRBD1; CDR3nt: TGTGCCAGCAGCACCAGGCAGGGGGGGCTACGTGGCTACACCTTC; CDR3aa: CASSTRQGGLRGYTF
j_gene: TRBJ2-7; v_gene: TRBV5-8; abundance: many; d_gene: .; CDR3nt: TGTGCCAGCAGCCTGGACTTAACCTACGAGCAGTACTTC; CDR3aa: CASSLDLTYEQYF
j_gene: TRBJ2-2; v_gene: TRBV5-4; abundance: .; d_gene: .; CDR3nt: TGTGCCAGCAGTCGGGGGCTAGCGGAGTACACCGGGGAGCTGTTTTTT; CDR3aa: CASSRGLAEYTGELFF
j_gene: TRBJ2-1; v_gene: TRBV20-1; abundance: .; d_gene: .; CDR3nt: TGCAGTGCTAGAGACCCACGCGGAAGGCCCAATGAGCAGTTCTTC; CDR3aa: CSARDPRGRPNEQFF
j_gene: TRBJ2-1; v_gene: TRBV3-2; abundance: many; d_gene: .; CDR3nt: TGTGCCAGCAGCTCGCCCACAGGAAAATTCTTC; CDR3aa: CASSSPTGKFF
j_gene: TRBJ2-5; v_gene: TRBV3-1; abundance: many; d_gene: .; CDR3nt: TGTGCCAGCAGCCCACGCGCTCCCATTTCTTTCTCTGAGACCCAGTACTTC; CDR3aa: CASSPRAPISFSETQYF
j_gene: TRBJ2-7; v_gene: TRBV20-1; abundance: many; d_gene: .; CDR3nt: TGCAGTGCTAGGCCGCCCAGAGGACCAAGCAACGAGCAGTACTTC; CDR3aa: CSARPPRGPSNEQYF
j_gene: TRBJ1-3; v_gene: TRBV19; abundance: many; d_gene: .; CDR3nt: TGTGCCAGTGTCCCTTTGAGCTCTGGAAACACCATATATTTT; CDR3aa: CASVPLSSGNTIYF
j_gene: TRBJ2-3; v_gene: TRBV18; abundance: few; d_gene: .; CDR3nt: TGTGCCAGCTCACCACGGCAGGGGGGAGATACGCAGTATTTT; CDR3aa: CASSPRQGGDTQYF
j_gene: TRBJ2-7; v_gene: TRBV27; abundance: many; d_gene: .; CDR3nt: TGTGCCAGCAGTTTAAGGGGGACTCCGGACAGACCCTACGAGCAGTACTTC; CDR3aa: CASSLRGTPDRPYEQYF
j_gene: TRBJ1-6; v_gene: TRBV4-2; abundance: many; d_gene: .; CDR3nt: TGTGCCAGCAGCCATGTCCGGACGGATCTTAATTCACCCCTCCACTTT; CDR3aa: CASSHVRTDLNSPLHF
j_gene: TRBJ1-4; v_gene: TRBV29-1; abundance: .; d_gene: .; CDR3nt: TGCAGCGTTGAGTTGTTCGATGGAGATGAAAAACTGCTTTTT; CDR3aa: CSVELFDGDEKLLF
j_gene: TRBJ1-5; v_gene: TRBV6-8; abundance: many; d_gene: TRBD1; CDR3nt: TGTGCCAGCAGTCCGCCGGGACAGGGGTCAGGAGTTCAGCCCCAGCATTTT; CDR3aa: CASSPPGQGSGVQPQHF
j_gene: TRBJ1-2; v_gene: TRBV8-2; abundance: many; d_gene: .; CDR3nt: TGTGGCAGTCCGTCGCATGATAGCCGAAAGACCTATGGCTACACCTTC; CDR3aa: CGSPSHDSRKTYGYTF
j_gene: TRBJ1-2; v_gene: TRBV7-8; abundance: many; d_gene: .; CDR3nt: TGTGCCAGCAGCAGACGTAAGTTTACCCGAAAGACCTATGGCTACACCTTC; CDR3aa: CASSRRKFTRKTYGYTF
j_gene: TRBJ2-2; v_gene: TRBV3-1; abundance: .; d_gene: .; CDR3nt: TGTGCCAGCAGCTGGAGTGATCCCATCTCAGGCTTGACCGGGGAGCTGTTTTTT; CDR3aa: CASSWSDPISGLTGELFF
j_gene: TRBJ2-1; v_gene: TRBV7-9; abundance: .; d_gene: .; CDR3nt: TGTGCCAGCAGCTTAGAGTTCGGCAGCCACAATGAGCAGTTCTTC; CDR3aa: CASSLEFGSHNEQFF
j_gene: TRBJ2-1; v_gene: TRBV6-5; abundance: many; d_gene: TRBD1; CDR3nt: TGTGCCAGCACGGATACGGGACAGCCGTACAATGAGCAGTTCTTC; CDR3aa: CASTDTGQPYNEQFF
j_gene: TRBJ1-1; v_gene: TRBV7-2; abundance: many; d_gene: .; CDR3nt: TGTGCCAGCAGCTTCACAGGGAAAACTGAAGCTTTCTTT; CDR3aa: CASSFTGKTEAFF